The following is a TCR beta chain sequence with its context. The antigen it recognizes is unknown. Qualities for individual bases were not recorded, and no much larger clone is one base off. The data originate from a study of T cell changes during pregnancy in multiple sclerosis (dated by TCRdb to about 2019). About the full investigation: The study examined how the T cell repertoire changed over the course of pregnancy in women with multiple sclerosis.

Libraries were made using the immunoSEQ multiplex PCR assay. TCRdb carries this immuneACCESS record with in-frame sequences only. Its versions omit some clonotypes, under half of them owing to an unresolved V gene in the studies checked, with the rest unexplained. This sample holds around 80,000 clones; about 92% were observed only once. About 3% of the sample belongs to the ten largest clones. Inclusive of the bounding cysteine and phenylalanine, the CDR3 is 17 residues long. The DNA shown is the 51-base CDR3, in frame from base 1. Sequences KGHSH (CDR1) and LQKENI (CDR2) are obtained from the germline V gene. Trimming takes 6 bases off V and 4 bases off J; junction bases not matched to a gene: 12.

This sequence originates from a female donor with multiple sclerosis, enrolled in a pregnancy study. The sample in question was peripheral blood, obtained before pregnancy. The chain joins TRBV18 to TRBJ1-5; 10 junctional bases match TRBD1. The DNA sequence is as follows: TGTGCCAGCTCCCAGTATCCGGGACAGGGGTCGAATCAGCCCCAGCATTTT. Translation gives CASSQYPGQGSNQPQHF.